What follows are 11 T cell receptor beta chains derived from one specimen sequenced in a study of technical replicates of blood from four donors. Clones were sequenced by immunoSEQ multiplex PCR, and TCRdb holds only the in-frame ones, with some missing. The sample has approximately 76,000 clones, about 86% seen once. The sequencing input was PBMCs. All receptors come from a human donor in good health. Some clones in this sample may be carry-over from other donors' samples.

V usage is TRBV4-1 and J usage is TRBJ1-2; TRBD1 agrees at 7 bases. Germline V CDR1 and CDR2: MGHRA, YSYEKL. The CDR3 is 14 amino acids. Unmatched junction bases numbered 9, after V lost 3 bases and J lost 8 bases. Here the CDR3 reads CASSQTGRGDGYTF. The CDR3 DNA reads TGCGCCAGCAGCCAGACAGGGAGAGGGGACGGCTACACCTTC.

This clone was detected only once. This sequence joins TRBV7-9 and TRBJ2-6, with TRBD2 matching over 8 bases. V lost 5 bases to trimming and J lost 5 bases; unmatched junction nucleotides: 17. The CDR3 spans 19 residues. Germline V gene lookup returns CDR1 SEHNR and CDR2 FQNEAQ (reference sequence). The CDR3, as DNA: TGTGCCAGCAGCCCCCCCATTGCGGCGGCGGGGGGCTGGGCCAACGTCCTGACTTTC. Encoded protein: CASSPPIAAAGGWANVLTF.

DNA for the CDR3: TGTGCAAGTCGCTCAAAAGGGGTAACTAATGAAAAACTGTTTTTT. Its protein product is CASRSKGVTNEKLFF. The chain uses TRBV12-2 and TRBJ1-4; whether TRBD1, the table's D call, matches the DNA was not checked. TRBV12-2 constitutes a pseudogene. This CDR3 is 15 amino acids long.

This clone came up a few times. Here the CDR3 DNA reads TGTGCCAGCAGTGCCACAATTAGCGGGCTCTACGAGCAGTACTTC. Translated, it gives CASSATISGLYEQYF. J is TRBJ2-7 and V is TRBV6-1, with 7 nucleotides matching TRBD2. With 4 bases clipped from V and 3 bases from J, the junction kept 9 bases outside the gene matches. The CDR3 has 15 residues. Per the germline V gene, CDR1 is MNHNS and CDR2 is SASEGT.

This sequence joins TRBV6-1 and TRBJ2-6; TRBD1 aligns across 10 bases. The CDR3 runs 17 residues. From germline, CDR1 is MNHNS and CDR2 SASEGT. The junction had 5 bases not matched to a gene; V was cut back by 4 bases and J by 2 bases. CDR3 residues: CASSGGQGVAGANVLTF. In DNA, the CDR3 is TGTGCCAGCAGTGGAGGACAGGGGGTGGCTGGGGCCAACGTCCTGACTTTC.

J is TRBJ2-5 and V is TRBV7-9, with D perhaps matching TRBD2 (6 bases). Looked up from germline, CDR1 is SEHNR and CDR2 is FQNEAQ (reference sequence). Trimming removed 5 bases at V and 1 base at J, with 20 bases between. There are 17 residues in the CDR3. The CDR3 sequence: CASSPYGGTYSQETQYF. As DNA, the CDR3 is TGTGCCAGCAGCCCATATGGGGGGACTTATTCCCAAGAGACCCAGTACTTC.

The J gene is TRBJ1-1, the V gene TRBV4-2; D is unresolved. V was clipped by 5 bases and J by 4 bases, with 17 bases between them. This CDR3 contains 15 residues. The germline V gene has CDR1 LGHNA and CDR2 YNFKEQ. The CDR3 protein is CASSSGPVDGTEAFF. CDR3 nucleotide sequence: TGTGCCAGCAGCTCAGGCCCGGTTGACGGCACTGAAGCTTTCTTT.

This clone was seen only once. The rearrangement uses TRBV21-1 and TRBJ1-5. TRBV21-1 is recorded as a pseudogene. The CDR3 extends over 14 amino acids. CDR3 in amino acids: CASRRRDSNQPQHF. The CDR3 coding sequence is TGTGCCAGCAGGCGGCGAGATAGCAATCAGCCCCAGCATTTT.

V and J are TRBV19 and TRBJ2-2; unclear D gene. The CDR3 contains 13 residues. V was pared by 1 base and J by 7 bases, with 7 bases between. Germline V CDR1 and CDR2: LNHDA, SQIVND (reference sequence). CDR3 DNA: TGTGCCAGTAGTATAGCACTCGGCGGGGAGCTGTTTTTT. As protein: CASSIALGGELFF.

The chain has TRBV7-2 and TRBJ1-2, with 7 bases fitting TRBD1. Unmatched junction bases numbered 16, after V lost 1 base and J lost 8 bases. The CDR3 has 17 residues. The germline V gene has CDR1 SGHTA and CDR2 FQGNSA. As DNA, the CDR3 is TGTGCCAGCAGCTTAGACAACAGGGGCGGAACAGCTTCGGGCTACACCTTC. Its protein is CASSLDNRGGTASGYTF.

The chain carries TRBV7-2 and TRBJ2-7, with 13 bases identical to TRBD2. The trim removed 5 bases at V and 3 bases at J, leaving 4 bases unmatched. The germline V gene encodes CDR1 SGHTA and CDR2 FQGNSA. This CDR3 region has 15 residues. The CDR3 region has the DNA TGTGCCAGCAGCACCCGGACTAGCGGGAGCTACGAGCAGTACTTC. Its translation: CASSTRTSGSYEQYF.